The T cell receptor beta chain described here comes from a study of blood T cell repertoires in COVID-19. The wider study: There were acute and convalescent COVID-19 samples, and they came from the United States, Italy and Spain. PBMCs, B-cell-depleted T cells, or T cells provided the cDNA or gDNA that made up the material.

Germline-derived CDR1 and CDR2 are WNHNN and SYGVQD (reference sequence). The CDR3 contains 14 residues. Trimming cost V 3 bases and J 4 bases, with 11 bases left between them. Assay: immunoSEQ multiplex PCR; the TCRdb copy retains only in-frame clones and omits some. The sample has about 350,000 clones, around nine tenths seen once. The chain combines TRBV10-1 with TRBJ2-3; TRBD2 is a possible D gene (6 bases). Sequencing was performed on peripheral blood. The TCR was taken from a woman aged 55-69 years with COVID-19, enrolled during active disease. CDR3 in DNA: TGCGCCAGCAGTGATAAGGTAGCGGCAGATACGCAGTATTTT. Translating it yields CASSDKVAADTQYF.